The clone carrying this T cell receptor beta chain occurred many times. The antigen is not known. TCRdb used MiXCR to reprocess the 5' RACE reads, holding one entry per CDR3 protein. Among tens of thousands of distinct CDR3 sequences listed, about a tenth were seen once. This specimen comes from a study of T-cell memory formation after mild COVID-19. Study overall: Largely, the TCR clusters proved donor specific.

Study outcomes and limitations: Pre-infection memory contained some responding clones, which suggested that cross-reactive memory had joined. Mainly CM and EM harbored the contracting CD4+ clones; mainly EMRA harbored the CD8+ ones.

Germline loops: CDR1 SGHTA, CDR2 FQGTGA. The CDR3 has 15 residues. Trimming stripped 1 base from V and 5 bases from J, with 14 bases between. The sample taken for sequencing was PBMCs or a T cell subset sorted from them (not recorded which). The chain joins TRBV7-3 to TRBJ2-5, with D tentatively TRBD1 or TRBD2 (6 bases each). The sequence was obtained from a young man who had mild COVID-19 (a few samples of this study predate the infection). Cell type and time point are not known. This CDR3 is CASSLNPGARETQYF. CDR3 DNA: TGTGCCAGCAGCTTAAATCCGGGGGCGCGTGAGACCCAGTACTTC.